The 28 T cell receptor beta chains below come from one sample, sequenced in a study of monozygotic twins with inflammatory bowel disease. One entry per CDR3 protein, without DNA, is what TCRdb gives after re-calling the 5' RACE reads. In all, the sample yields fewer than 450,000 distinct CDR3 sequences. The sequencing sample was made of blood. The origin of the receptors is a human donor with ulcerative colitis or Crohn's disease, or a healthy co-twin of an affected twin (not recorded which).

CDR3 sequence: CASSQDGVAGDEQFF. This chain links TRBV4-2 with TRBJ2-1; TCRdb outputs TRBD2, but without DNA this stays unchecked. CDR1 and CDR2 (germline): LGHNA, YNFKEQ. This CDR3 spans 15 amino acids.

V gene TRBV7-9 combines with J gene TRBJ2-6; TCRdb reports TRBD1, a call that lacks DNA to check it against. Germline V gives CDR1 SEHNR, CDR2 FQNEAQ (reference sequence). This CDR3 region has 17 residues. CDR3 loop: CASSRTGVLGGANVLTF. The variable domain in full, with the rest retrieved from reference TRBV7-9 and TRBJ2-6, is DTGVSQNPRHKITKRGQNVTFRCDPISEHNRLYWYRQTLGQGPEFLTYFQNEAQLEKSRLLSDRFSAERPKGSFSTLEIQRTEQGDSAMYLCASSRTGVLGGANVLTFGAGSRLTVL.

The chain couples TRBV30 to TRBJ1-2. The length of the CDR3 is 11 residues. Germline CDR1 reads GTSNPN; CDR2 reads SVGIG (reference sequence). CDR3 loop: CAWSGGYGYTF.

V and J are TRBV7-2 and TRBJ2-3; TCRdb lists TRBD2, though no DNA is available to test this call. CDR1 SGHTA and CDR2 FQGNSA come from the germline V gene. This CDR3 region has 15 residues. The CDR3 loop is CASSLYGTYLDTQYF.

V usage is TRBV20-1 and J usage is TRBJ2-1; TCRdb names TRBD1, which stays unverified in the absence of DNA. The CDR3 is 16 amino acids. CDR1 and CDR2 from the germline V gene are DFQATT and SNEGSKA (reference sequence). CDR3 sequence reads: CSARDLRGVKVNEQFF.

The V and J genes are TRBV5-1 and TRBJ2-7; TCRdb calls TRBD1, which cannot be checked without DNA. The CDR3 has 14 amino acids. From germline, CDR1 is SGHRS and CDR2 YFSETQ. Here the CDR3 reads CASSLGGQDYEQYF.

This chain joins TRBV18 and TRBJ2-1. This CDR3 comprises 15 residues. Germline assignment: CDR1 KGHSH and CDR2 LQKENI. CDR3 sequence: CASSPPGRAQDEQFF.

The V call is TRBV12-3 or TRBV12-4, the J call TRBJ2-7; no DNA is available, so the TRBD2 call from TCRdb remains unchecked. The CDR3 sequence is 17 residues long. CDR3 loop: CASSLAVLGPGSYEQYF.

The V and J genes are TRBV4-1 and TRBJ2-5; no DNA is available, so the TRBD2 call from TCRdb remains unchecked. The germline CDR1 and CDR2 sequences are MGHRA and YSYEKL. The CDR3 covers 16 residues. CDR3 loop: CASSQGVTSGQETQYF.

The rearrangement joins TRBV4-1 to TRBJ1-1. This CDR3 has 15 amino acids. The germline gives CDR1 MGHRA, CDR2 YSYEKL. CDR3 protein: CASRDPGPRVSEAFF.

V and J are TRBV5-4 and TRBJ2-4; the D gene TCRdb calls, TRBD1, cannot be checked with no DNA. Germline CDR1 is SGHNT and CDR2 is YYREEE (reference sequence). This CDR3 is built from 14 residues. The CDR3 loop reads CASTPETHKNIQYF.

J is TRBJ2-7 and V is TRBV5-1; TCRdb's D call, TRBD1, is unchecked because there is no DNA. The CDR3 is 18 residues long. Per germline, CDR1 SGHRS and CDR2 YFSETQ. CDR3 residues: CASSLAFLTDRVGSEQYF.

The chain uses TRBV20-1 and TRBJ2-2; the TRBD1 assignment by TCRdb is unverifiable without DNA. CDR1 and CDR2 from the germline V gene are DFQATT and SNEGSKA (reference sequence). This CDR3 is built from 16 residues. CDR3 protein: CSAPRRHRGVSGELFF.

This chain connects TRBV18 to TRBJ2-7; with no DNA, the TCRdb D assignment of TRBD1 cannot be verified. The CDR3 has 11 residues. Germline-derived CDR1 and CDR2 are KGHSH and LQKENI. CDR3 amino acids: CASSNRDEQYF. The whole variable domain, remainder taken from reference TRBV18 and TRBJ2-7, is NAGVMQNPRHLVRRRGQEARLRCSPMKGHSHVYWYRQLPEEGLKFMVYLQKENIIDESGMPKERFSAEFPKEGPSILRIQQVVRGDSAAYFCASSNRDEQYFGPGTRLTVT.

The genes are TRBV20-1 and TRBJ1-4. The CDR3 covers 12 residues. In germline, CDR1 is DFQATT, CDR2 SNEGSKA (reference sequence). CDR3 amino acids: CSGIATNEKLFF.

The CDR3: CSASGGVGYTF. The chain combines TRBV20-1 with TRBJ1-2. The V gene's germline CDR1 is DFQATT and CDR2 SNEGSKA (reference sequence). The CDR3 loop spans 11 amino acids.

The V gene is TRBV4-3, the J gene TRBJ1-1; TCRdb indicates TRBD1, and absent DNA this call remains unverified. Germline loops: CDR1 LGHNA, CDR2 YSLEER. The CDR3 totals 15 residues. The CDR3 sequence is CASSSVGTLNTEAFF.

The chain couples TRBV7-3 to TRBJ2-3; TCRdb names TRBD2, which stays unverified in the absence of DNA. This CDR3 contains 16 residues. In germline, CDR1 is SGHTA, CDR2 FQGTGA. CDR3 in amino acids: CASSLRLAGTTDTQYF.

The chain is built from TRBV7-9 and TRBJ2-7; TCRdb reports TRBD1, a call that lacks DNA to check it against. Per germline, CDR1 SEHNR and CDR2 FQNEAQ (reference sequence). This CDR3 is built from 15 residues. The CDR3 is CASSLLTGGNYEQYF. Looking up the rest from reference TRBV7-9 and TRBJ2-7 gives the full variable domain: DTGVSQNPRHKITKRGQNVTFRCDPISEHNRLYWYRQTLGQGPEFLTYFQNEAQLEKSRLLSDRFSAERPKGSFSTLEIQRTEQGDSAMYLCASSLLTGGNYEQYFGPGTRLTVT.

The V gene is TRBV5-1, the J gene TRBJ2-5; the D call from TCRdb, TRBD1, cannot be confirmed without DNA. The CDR3 consists of 16 residues. Germline V CDR1 and CDR2: SGHRS, YFSETQ. The CDR3 sequence: CASSLAGQGPKETQYF.

The chain is built from TRBV7-9 and TRBJ2-7; TCRdb selects TRBD2, and the lack of DNA leaves this call unchecked. The CDR3 length is 15 residues. In germline, CDR1 is SEHNR, CDR2 FQNEAQ (reference sequence). The CDR3 sequence: CASSLTQGRTYEQYF.

This CDR3 is CASSKKGNSKETQYF. The gene calls are TRBV21-1 and TRBJ2-5. TRBV21-1 is termed a pseudogene. The CDR3 length is 15 residues.

The chain links TRBV7-2 to TRBJ1-1; the D call from TCRdb, TRBD1, cannot be confirmed without DNA. Germline loops: CDR1 SGHTA, CDR2 FQGNSA. The CDR3 runs 14 residues. Here the CDR3 reads CASSRTGANTEAFF.

The chain joins TRBV28 to TRBJ2-7; TCRdb selects TRBD1, and the lack of DNA leaves this call unchecked. CDR3 length: 14 amino acids. Germline V gene sequence: CDR1 MDHEN, CDR2 SYDVKM. The CDR3 region is CASRNNRGPYEQYF.

CDR3 residues: CASSPVDTNTGELFF. The genes are TRBV4-3 and TRBJ2-2. CDR3 length: 15 residues. CDR1 is LGHNA and CDR2 is YSLEER in the germline V gene.

The rearrangement joins TRBV20-1 to TRBJ2-3; no DNA is available, so the TRBD2 call from TCRdb remains unchecked. This CDR3 has 15 residues. Germline values: CDR1 DFQATT, CDR2 SNEGSKA (reference sequence). This CDR3 reads CSATLLARITDTQYF.

The V and J genes are TRBV12-3 or TRBV12-4 and TRBJ2-5; TCRdb's assignment of TRBD2 cannot be checked, as there is no DNA. The CDR3 is 14 residues long. CDR3 sequence reads: CASSFGLAERAGYF.

V and J are TRBV15 and TRBJ2-7; without DNA, the TCRdb call of TRBD1 cannot be checked. Per germline, CDR1 LNHNV and CDR2 YYDKDF (reference sequence). This CDR3 contains 14 residues. The CDR3 reads CATSPRGTDRDKYF.